The source of this T cell receptor (beta chain) is a study of cytomegalovirus exposure and HLA in healthy donors. Worth noting for this clone: Its target is unknown.

Study observations and caveats: Most TCRs appeared rarely, but some public TCRs recurred in many donors. In a later analysis, TCR beta V- and J-gene trimming showed a link to a missense DCLRE1C variant.

Unmatched junction bases numbered 7, after V lost 5 bases and J lost 7 bases. The germline gives CDR1 MNHEY, CDR2 SMNVEV (reference sequence). This CDR3 spans 13 amino acids. PCR amplification relied on 60 Vbeta primers (plus 13 Jbeta primers). Assay: immunoSEQ multiplex PCR; the TCRdb copy retains only in-frame clones and omits some. This table has about 110,000 clones, 81% appearing once. This chain joins TRBV27 and TRBJ1-1; 7 bases align to TRBD1. The sequence derives from a woman in her twenties or thirties in good health and CMV-seronegative. Source material: PBMCs. CDR3 sequence reads: CASSRLNRGEAFF. The CDR3, as DNA: TGTGCCAGCAGTAGATTAAACAGGGGTGAAGCTTTCTTT.